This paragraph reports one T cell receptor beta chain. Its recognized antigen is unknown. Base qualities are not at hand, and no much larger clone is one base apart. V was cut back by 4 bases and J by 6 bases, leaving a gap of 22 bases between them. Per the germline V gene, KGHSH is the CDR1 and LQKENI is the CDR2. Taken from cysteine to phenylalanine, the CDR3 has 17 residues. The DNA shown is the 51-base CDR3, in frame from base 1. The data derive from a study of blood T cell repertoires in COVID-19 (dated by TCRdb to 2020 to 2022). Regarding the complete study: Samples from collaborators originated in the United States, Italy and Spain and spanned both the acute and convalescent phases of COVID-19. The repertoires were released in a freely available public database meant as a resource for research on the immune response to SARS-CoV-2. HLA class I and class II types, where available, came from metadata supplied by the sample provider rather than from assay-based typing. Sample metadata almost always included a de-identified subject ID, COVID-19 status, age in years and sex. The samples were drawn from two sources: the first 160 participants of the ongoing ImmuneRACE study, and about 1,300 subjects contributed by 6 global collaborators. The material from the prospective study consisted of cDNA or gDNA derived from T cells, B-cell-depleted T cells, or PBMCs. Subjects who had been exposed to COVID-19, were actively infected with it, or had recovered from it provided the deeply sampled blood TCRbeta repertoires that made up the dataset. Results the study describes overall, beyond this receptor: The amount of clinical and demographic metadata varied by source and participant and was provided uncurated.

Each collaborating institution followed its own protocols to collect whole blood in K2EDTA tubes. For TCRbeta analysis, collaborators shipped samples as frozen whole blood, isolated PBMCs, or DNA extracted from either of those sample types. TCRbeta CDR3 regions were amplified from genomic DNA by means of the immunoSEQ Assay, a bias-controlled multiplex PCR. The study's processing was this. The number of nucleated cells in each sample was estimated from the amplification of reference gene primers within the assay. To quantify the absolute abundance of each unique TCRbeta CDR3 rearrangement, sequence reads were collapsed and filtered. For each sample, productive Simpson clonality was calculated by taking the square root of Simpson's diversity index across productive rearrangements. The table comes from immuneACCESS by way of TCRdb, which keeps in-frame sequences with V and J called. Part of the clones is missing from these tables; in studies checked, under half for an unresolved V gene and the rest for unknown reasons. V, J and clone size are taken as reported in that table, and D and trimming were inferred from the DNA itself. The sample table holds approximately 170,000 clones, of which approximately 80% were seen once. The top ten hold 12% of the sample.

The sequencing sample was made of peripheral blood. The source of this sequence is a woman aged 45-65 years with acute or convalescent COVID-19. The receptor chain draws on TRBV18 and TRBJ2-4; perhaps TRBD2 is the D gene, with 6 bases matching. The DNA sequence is TGTGCCAGCTCACGGAGCGAAATAGGCGGGGCTGGAAACATTCAGTACTTC. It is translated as CASSRSEIGGAGNIQYF.